This T cell receptor (beta chain) is drawn from a study of OX40 agonist ivuxolimab in advanced cancers. On the study more broadly: Patients enrolled in dose escalation were diagnosed with hepatocellular carcinoma, melanoma, renal cell or head and neck cancer. Among those treated, three patients had partial responses, one with hepatocellular carcinoma and two with cutaneous melanoma. Study-level findings and limits: The 0.1-3.0 mg/kg partial responders had among the lowest clonal expansion.

Generated by immunoSEQ multiplex PCR, the TCRdb table keeps only in-frame clones and is missing some. Among roughly 87,000 clones, approximately 91% were seen once, and the ten largest hold around 0.71%. Concerning this clone itself: Its antigen is undetermined.

V was clipped by 4 bases and J by 4 bases, with 17 bases between them. The CDR3 is 16 residues long. Germline V lookup: CDR1 MNHNY, CDR2 SVGAGI (reference sequence). This TCR was sampled from an adult with an advanced solid tumor such as melanoma, head and neck, liver or kidney cancer. Sequenced material: CD4+ or CD8+ T cells sorted from blood, taken in a trial of the OX40 agonist ivuxolimab. V usage is TRBV6-6 and J usage is TRBJ2-1; D ambiguous. CDR3 sequence: CASSSTTGDGYNEQFF. In DNA form, the CDR3 reads TGTGCCAGCAGTTCTACAACGGGTGACGGGTACAATGAGCAGTTCTTC.